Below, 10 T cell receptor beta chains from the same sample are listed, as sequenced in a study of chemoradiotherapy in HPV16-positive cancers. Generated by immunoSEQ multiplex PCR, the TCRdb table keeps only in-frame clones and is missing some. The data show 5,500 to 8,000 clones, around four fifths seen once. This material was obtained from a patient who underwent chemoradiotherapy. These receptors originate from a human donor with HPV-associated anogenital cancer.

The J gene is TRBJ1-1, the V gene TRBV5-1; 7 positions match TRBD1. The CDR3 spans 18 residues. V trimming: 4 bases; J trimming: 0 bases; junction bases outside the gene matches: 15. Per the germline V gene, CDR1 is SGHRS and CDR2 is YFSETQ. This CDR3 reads CASSGSLGTATMNTEAFF. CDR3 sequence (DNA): TGCGCCAGCAGCGGTAGCCTCGGGACAGCCACCATGAACACTGAAGCTTTCTTT. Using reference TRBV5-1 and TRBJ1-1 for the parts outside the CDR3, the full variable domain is KAGVTQTPRYLIKTRGQQVTLSCSPISGHRSVSWYQQTPGQGLQFLFEYFSETQRNKGNFPGRFSGRQFSNSRSEMNVSTLELGDSALYLCASSGSLGTATMNTEAFFGQGTRLTVV.

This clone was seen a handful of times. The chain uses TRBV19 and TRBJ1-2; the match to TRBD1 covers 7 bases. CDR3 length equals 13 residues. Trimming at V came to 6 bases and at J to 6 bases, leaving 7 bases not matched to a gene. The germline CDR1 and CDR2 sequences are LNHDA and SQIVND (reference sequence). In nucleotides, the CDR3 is TGTGCCAGTAGGCCGACAGGGCTTAATGGCTACACCTTC. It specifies CASRPTGLNGYTF.

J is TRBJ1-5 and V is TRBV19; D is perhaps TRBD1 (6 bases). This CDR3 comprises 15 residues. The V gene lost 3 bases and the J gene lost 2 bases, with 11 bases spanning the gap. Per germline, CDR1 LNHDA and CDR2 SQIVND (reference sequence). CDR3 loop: CASSINRVGNQPQHF. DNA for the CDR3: TGTGCCAGTAGTATTAACAGGGTCGGCAATCAGCCCCAGCATTTT.

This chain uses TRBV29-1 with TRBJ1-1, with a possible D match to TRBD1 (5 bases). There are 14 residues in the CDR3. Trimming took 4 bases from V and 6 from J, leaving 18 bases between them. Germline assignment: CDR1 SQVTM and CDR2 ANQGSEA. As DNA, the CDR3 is TGCAGCGTTGGGGGTCCTTGGGGGGACGCTGAAGCTTTCTTT. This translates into CSVGGPWGDAEAFF.

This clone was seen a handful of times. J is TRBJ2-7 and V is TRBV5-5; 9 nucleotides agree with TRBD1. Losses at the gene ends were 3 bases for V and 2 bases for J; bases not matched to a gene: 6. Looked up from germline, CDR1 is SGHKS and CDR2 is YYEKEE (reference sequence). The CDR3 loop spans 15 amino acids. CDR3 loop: CASSSPGQGTYEQYF. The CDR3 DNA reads TGTGCCAGCAGCTCCCCGGGACAGGGCACCTACGAGCAGTACTTC. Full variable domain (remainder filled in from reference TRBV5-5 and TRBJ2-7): DAGVTQSPTHLIKTRGQQVTLRCSPISGHKSVSWYQQVLGQGPQFIFQYYEKEERGRGNFPDRFSARQFPNYSSELNVNALLLGDSALYLCASSSPGQGTYEQYFGPGTRLTVT.

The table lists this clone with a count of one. The chain's CDR3 is CASSSTAGTEAFF. Written as DNA, the CDR3 is TGTGCCAGCAGCTCCACGGCTGGCACTGAAGCTTTCTTT. The chain couples TRBV7-6 to TRBJ1-1; D not resolved. Trimming left V 4 bases short and J 4 bases short, with 10 bases between. There are 13 residues in the CDR3. Per the germline V gene, CDR1 is SGHVS and CDR2 is FNYEAQ.

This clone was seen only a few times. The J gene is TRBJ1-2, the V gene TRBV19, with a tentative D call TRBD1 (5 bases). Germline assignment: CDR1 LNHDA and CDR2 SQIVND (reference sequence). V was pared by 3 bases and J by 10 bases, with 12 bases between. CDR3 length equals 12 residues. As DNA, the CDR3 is TGTGCCAGTAGTATTGGTGGCGGGGCCTACACCTTC. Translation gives CASSIGGGAYTF.

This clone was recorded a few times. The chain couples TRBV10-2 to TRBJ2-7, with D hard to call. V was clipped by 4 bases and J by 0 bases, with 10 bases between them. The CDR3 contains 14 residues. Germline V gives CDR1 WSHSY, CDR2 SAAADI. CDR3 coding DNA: TGCGCCAGCAGTGGCGGCGGAAGCTCCTACGAGCAGTACTTC. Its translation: CASSGGGSSYEQYF.

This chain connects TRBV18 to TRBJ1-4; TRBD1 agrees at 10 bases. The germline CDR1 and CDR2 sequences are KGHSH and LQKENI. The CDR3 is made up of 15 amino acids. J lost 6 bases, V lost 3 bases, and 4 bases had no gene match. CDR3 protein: CASSPAGTGDEKLFF. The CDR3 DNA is TGTGCCAGCTCACCCGCCGGGACAGGGGATGAAAAACTGTTTTTT. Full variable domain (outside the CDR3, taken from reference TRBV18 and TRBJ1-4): NAGVMQNPRHLVRRRGQEARLRCSPMKGHSHVYWYRQLPEEGLKFMVYLQKENIIDESGMPKERFSAEFPKEGPSILRIQQVVRGDSAAYFCASSPAGTGDEKLFFGSGTQLSVL.

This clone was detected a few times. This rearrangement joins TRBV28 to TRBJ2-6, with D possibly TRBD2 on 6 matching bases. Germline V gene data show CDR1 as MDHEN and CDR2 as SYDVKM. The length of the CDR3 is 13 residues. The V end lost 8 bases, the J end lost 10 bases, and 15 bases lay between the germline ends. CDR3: CASFGGFGNVLTF. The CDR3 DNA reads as TGTGCCAGCTTCGGGGGTTTTGGTAACGTCCTGACTTTC.